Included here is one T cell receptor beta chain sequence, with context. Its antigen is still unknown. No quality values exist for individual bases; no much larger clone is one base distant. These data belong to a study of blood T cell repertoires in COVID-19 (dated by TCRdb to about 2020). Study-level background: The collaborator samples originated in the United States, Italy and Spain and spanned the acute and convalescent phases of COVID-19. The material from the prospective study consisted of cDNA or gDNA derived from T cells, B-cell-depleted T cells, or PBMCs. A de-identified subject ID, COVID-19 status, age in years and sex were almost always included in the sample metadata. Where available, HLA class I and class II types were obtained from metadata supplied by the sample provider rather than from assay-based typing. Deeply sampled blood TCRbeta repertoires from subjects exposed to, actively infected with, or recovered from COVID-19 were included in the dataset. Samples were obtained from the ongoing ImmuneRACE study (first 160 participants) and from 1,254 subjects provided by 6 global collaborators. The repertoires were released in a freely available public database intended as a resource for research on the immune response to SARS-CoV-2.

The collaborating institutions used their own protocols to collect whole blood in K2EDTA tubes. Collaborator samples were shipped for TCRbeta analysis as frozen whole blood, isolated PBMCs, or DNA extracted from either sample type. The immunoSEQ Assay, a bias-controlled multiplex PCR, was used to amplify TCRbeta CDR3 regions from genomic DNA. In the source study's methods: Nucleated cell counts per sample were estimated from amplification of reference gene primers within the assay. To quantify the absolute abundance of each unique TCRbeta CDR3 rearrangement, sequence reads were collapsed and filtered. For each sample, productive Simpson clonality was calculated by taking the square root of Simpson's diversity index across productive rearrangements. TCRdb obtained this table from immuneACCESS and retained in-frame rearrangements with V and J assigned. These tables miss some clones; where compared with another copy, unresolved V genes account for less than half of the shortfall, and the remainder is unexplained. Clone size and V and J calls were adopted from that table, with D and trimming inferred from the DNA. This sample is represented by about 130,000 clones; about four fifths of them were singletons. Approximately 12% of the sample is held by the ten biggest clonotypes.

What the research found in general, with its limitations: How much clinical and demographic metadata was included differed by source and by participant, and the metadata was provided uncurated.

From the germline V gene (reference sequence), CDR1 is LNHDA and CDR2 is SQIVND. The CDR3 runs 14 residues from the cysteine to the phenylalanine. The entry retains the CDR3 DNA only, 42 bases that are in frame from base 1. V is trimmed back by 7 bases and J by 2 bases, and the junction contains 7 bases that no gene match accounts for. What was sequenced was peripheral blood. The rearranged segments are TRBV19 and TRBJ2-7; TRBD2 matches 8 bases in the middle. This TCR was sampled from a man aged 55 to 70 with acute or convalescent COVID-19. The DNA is TGTGCCAGTACCCCGGGACTAGTCCCCTACGAGCAGTACTTC. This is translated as CASTPGLVPYEQYF.